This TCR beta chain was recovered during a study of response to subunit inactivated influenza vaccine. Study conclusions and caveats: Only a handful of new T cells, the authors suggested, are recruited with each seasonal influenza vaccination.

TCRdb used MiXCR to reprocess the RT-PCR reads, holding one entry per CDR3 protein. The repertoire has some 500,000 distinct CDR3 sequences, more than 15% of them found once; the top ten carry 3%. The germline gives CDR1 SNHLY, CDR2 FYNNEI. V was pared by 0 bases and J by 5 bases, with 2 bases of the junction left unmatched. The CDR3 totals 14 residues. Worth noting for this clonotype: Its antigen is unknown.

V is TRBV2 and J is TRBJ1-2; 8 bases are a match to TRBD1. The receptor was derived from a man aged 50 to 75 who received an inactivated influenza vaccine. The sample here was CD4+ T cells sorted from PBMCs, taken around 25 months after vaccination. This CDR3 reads CASSEAYRGYGYTF. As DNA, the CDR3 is TGTGCCAGCAGTGAAGCGTACAGGGGGTATGGCTACACCTTC.